This entry lists 17 T cell receptor beta chains sequenced from one sample in a study of cytomegalovirus exposure and HLA in healthy donors. Profiled with immunoSEQ multiplex PCR; TCRdb holds only in-frame clones, not every one. The repertoire consists of some 190,000 clones, with around 86% occurring once and the leading ten covering roughly 1.5%. Sequenced sample: PBMCs. Receptor source: a woman aged 18-29 years in good health and CMV-seronegative.

The genes are TRBV5-1 and TRBJ1-1, with 7 bases aligning to TRBD1. The germline CDR1 and CDR2 sequences are SGHRS and YFSETQ. CDR3 length: 15 amino acids. V lost 5 bases, J lost 0 bases, and 7 bases stayed unmatched. For the CDR3, the DNA is TGCGCCAGCAGACCCCAACAGGGGATGAACACTGAAGCTTTCTTT. Its translation is CASRPQQGMNTEAFF. Full variable domain (remainder filled in from reference TRBV5-1 and TRBJ1-1): KAGVTQTPRYLIKTRGQQVTLSCSPISGHRSVSWYQQTPGQGLQFLFEYFSETQRNKGNFPGRFSGRQFSNSRSEMNVSTLELGDSALYLCASRPQQGMNTEAFFGQGTRLTVV.

V is TRBV6-6 and J is TRBJ2-7; a weak D match, TRBD1 (6 bases). Trimming shortened V by 6 bases and J by 4 bases, and 19 bases separated the two germline ends. This CDR3 is built from 15 residues. Germline V gene sequence: CDR1 MNHNY, CDR2 SVGAGI (reference sequence). CDR3 sequence (DNA): TGTGCCAGCAGCGTTGGGGGCGACGGGGCTTACGAGCAGTACTTC. Translated: CASSVGGDGAYEQYF.

The chain combines TRBV7-9 with TRBJ1-2, with a weak D call TRBD1 (5 bases). V was clipped by 6 bases and J by 1 base, with 12 bases between them. This CDR3 region has 14 residues. Germline V gene data show CDR1 as SEHNR and CDR2 as FQNEAQ (reference sequence). The CDR3 DNA reads as TGTGCCAGCAGTTCGACAGCTCATAACTATGGCTACACCTTC. It specifies CASSSTAHNYGYTF. Combining the CDR3 with reference TRBV7-9 and TRBJ1-2 gives the whole variable domain DTGVSQNPRHKITKRGQNVTFRCDPISEHNRLYWYRQTLGQGPEFLTYFQNEAQLEKSRLLSDRFSAERPKGSFSTLEIQRTEQGDSAMYLCASSSTAHNYGYTFGSGTRLTVV.

The rearrangement uses TRBV27 and TRBJ1-5; D is unclear. This CDR3 is built from 15 residues. The germline V gene encodes CDR1 MNHEY and CDR2 SMNVEV (reference sequence). The V end lost 7 bases, the J end lost 0 bases, and 13 bases lay between the germline ends. The CDR3 nucleotides read TGTGCCAGCAAACGCGAGGGCTATAGCAATCAGCCCCAGCATTTT. Encoded protein: CASKREGYSNQPQHF.

The chain recombines TRBV6-5 with TRBJ1-6, with 7 bases aligning to TRBD1. The V gene end was trimmed by 5 bases and the J gene end by 16 bases; junction bases not matched to a gene: 8. CDR3 size: 12 residues. Germline loops: CDR1 MNHEY, CDR2 SVGAGI. The CDR3 region is CASSEQDRLLHF. CDR3 nucleotides: TGTGCCAGCAGTGAACAGGACAGGTTGCTCCACTTT.

The genes are TRBV5-6 and TRBJ2-5; 9 bases agree with TRBD2. Germline V CDR1 and CDR2: SGHDT, YYEEEE. CDR3 size: 16 residues. Unmatched junction bases numbered 12, after V lost 4 bases and J lost 5 bases. CDR3 sequence (DNA): TGTGCCAGCAGCCGACTAGCGGTTCAAATCGCGGAGACCCAGTACTTC. Its protein is CASSRLAVQIAETQYF.

The chain uses TRBV15 and TRBJ2-7; D gene unclear. CDR1 LNHNV and CDR2 YYDKDF come from the germline V gene (reference sequence). This CDR3 region has 14 residues. V was trimmed by 5 bases and J by 3 bases, leaving 14 bases between them. This CDR3 reads CATSPVYSRYEQYF. The CDR3 region has the DNA TGTGCCACCAGCCCGGTGTACTCCCGCTACGAGCAGTACTTC.

The CDR3, as DNA: TGTGCCAGCAGCCCCATCGGCCTAGCGGGATCCTACACCGGGGAGCTGTTTTTT. It is translated as CASSPIGLAGSYTGELFF. This chain connects TRBV13 to TRBJ2-2; TRBD2 agrees at 9 bases. Losses at the gene ends were 5 bases for V and 3 bases for J; bases not matched to a gene: 13. The V gene's germline CDR1 is PRHDT and CDR2 FYEKMQ (reference sequence). This CDR3 has 18 residues.

The chain employs TRBV2 and TRBJ1-2; 10 bases line up with TRBD1. The CDR3 is made up of 14 amino acids. Germline CDR1 reads SNHLY; CDR2 reads FYNNEI. Trimming cost V 4 bases and J 8 bases; bases outside gene matches: 7. The DNA of the CDR3 is TGTGCCAGCAGTGTCACCGGGACAGGGGCCGGCTACACCTTC. It is translated as CASSVTGTGAGYTF.

V usage is TRBV7-2 and J usage is TRBJ2-1; the D gene is possibly TRBD2 (6 bases). V was cut by 2 bases and J by 9 bases, with 8 bases left in between. CDR1 and CDR2 (germline): SGHTA, FQGNSA. CDR3 length: 12 amino acids. Here the CDR3 reads CASSLTSREQFF. CDR3 bases: TGTGCCAGCAGCTTAACTAGCCGTGAGCAGTTCTTC.

This sequence joins TRBV6-4 and TRBJ2-5, with D perhaps TRBD1 (6 bases). Germline CDR1 and CDR2: MRHNA and SNTAGT. The CDR3 runs 15 residues. Trimming left V 4 bases short and J 5 bases short, with 17 bases between. The CDR3 nucleotides read TGTGCCAGCAGTGCCGGGGCAGGGGCTTTGGAGACCCAGTACTTC. Its translation: CASSAGAGALETQYF.

In this sample, this clone turned up a few times. This chain connects TRBV7-2 to TRBJ2-7; TRBD2 might be the D (5 bases). The CDR3 extends over 11 amino acids. Trimming took off 5 bases at V and 5 bases at J, with 7 bases between the two ends. Germline V lookup: CDR1 SGHTA, CDR2 FQGNSA. The DNA of the CDR3 is TGTGCCAGCAGCCGGGGTAACGAGCAGTACTTC. Translated: CASSRGNEQYF.

The chain recombines TRBV6-1 with TRBJ1-2; 8 bases align to TRBD1. Per germline, CDR1 MNHNS and CDR2 SASEGT. V shed 6 bases, J shed 4 bases, and the junction held 7 bases outside the gene matches. CDR3 length: 14 residues. CDR3 residues: CASSWTGPGYGYTF. For the CDR3, the DNA is TGTGCCAGCAGCTGGACAGGGCCGGGCTATGGCTACACCTTC.

V is TRBV9 and J is TRBJ2-1, with TRBD2 matching over 10 bases. This CDR3 comprises 18 residues. CDR1 is SGDLS, CDR2 YYNGEE, per germline. V lost 4 bases and J lost 5; bases outside the gene matches: 15. The CDR3 coding sequence is TGTGCCAGCAGCCTAGGGAGCGGGGGGGCCTATTATAACAATGAGCAGTTCTTC. Protein sequence: CASSLGSGGAYYNNEQFF.

The rearrangement links TRBV5-4 to TRBJ1-6; D may be TRBD1 (5 bases). V was shortened by 0 bases and J by 12 bases, with 7 bases between the two germline ends. The CDR3 covers 12 residues. The germline CDR1 and CDR2 sequences are SGHNT and YYREEE (reference sequence). The CDR3 region is CASSLVTGPLHF. DNA for the CDR3: TGTGCCAGCAGCTTGGTCACAGGACCCCTCCACTTT.

V is TRBV4-1 and J is TRBJ1-2; D may be TRBD1 (6 bases). Germline V gene data show CDR1 as MGHRA and CDR2 as YSYEKL. V lost 0 bases, J lost 4 bases, and 15 bases lay in between. The CDR3 totals 16 residues. The CDR3 reads CASSQEGGTPSYGYTF. CDR3 bases: TGCGCCAGCAGCCAAGAAGGGGGAACCCCTAGCTATGGCTACACCTTC.

This clone has a handful of counts. This rearrangement joins TRBV19 to TRBJ2-1, with TRBD2 identical over 11 bases. The CDR3 is 18 amino acids. V trimming: 10 bases; J trimming: 1 base; junction bases outside the gene matches: 15. Germline V lookup: CDR1 LNHDA, CDR2 SQIVND (reference sequence). The DNA for the CDR3 is TGTGCCACCAAAACTCGTAGCGGGAGGGGTAGTTCCTACAATGAGCAGTTCTTC. It codes for CATKTRSGRGSSYNEQFF.